This TCR beta chain stems from a study of cytomegalovirus exposure and HLA in healthy donors. In the case of this clone: Its target is unknown.

PCR involved 60 Vbeta and 13 Jbeta primers. The authors' processing: About 10 million shared chains were among the about 80 million unique TCR beta chains that a later analysis counted. Some clones are missing from TCRdb's copy, which holds only in-frame ones; the method was immunoSEQ multiplex PCR. V and J calls and clone size come straight from that table; D and trimming were deduced from the DNA. Of about 76,000 clones in the sample, more than 80% were seen once. At the time of sampling, donors were nominally healthy, though unrecorded immune exposures were likely. V lost 3 bases and J lost 5, with 10 bases in between. CDR3 size: 13 residues. CDR1 is MGHRA, CDR2 YSYEKL, per germline. Points from the study as a whole: TCR association rates varied by HLA locus in a later analysis, with DRB1 highest and HLA-C lowest.

J is TRBJ1-1 and V is TRBV4-1; D is ambiguous. This sequence originates from a woman in her 30s in good health and CMV-seronegative. Input material: PBMCs. The CDR3 nucleotides read TGCGCCAGCAGCCAGTCGGTGCGGACTGAAGCTTTCTTT. Residues: CASSQSVRTEAFF.